This T cell receptor (beta chain) was recovered during a study of T-cell memory formation after mild COVID-19. The CDR3 extends over 14 amino acids. CDR1 is SGHTA, CDR2 FQGTGA, per germline. V dropped 6 bases and J dropped 5; count of bases not matched to a gene: 5. This clonotype showed up many times. TCRdb re-derived calls from the 5' RACE reads in MiXCR, one entry per CDR3 protein. The sample holds 380,000 or so distinct CDR3 sequences, roughly 14% seen once. Material: PBMCs or a T cell subset sorted from them (not recorded which). The rearrangement uses TRBV7-3 and TRBJ2-1, with TRBD1 matching over 9 bases. The sequence was collected from a man between 18 and 35 years old who had mild COVID-19 (a few samples of this study predate the infection). Cell type and time point are not known. CDR3 loop: CASRTGTGNNEQFF. CDR3 nucleotides: TGTGCCAGCAGAACCGGGACAGGGAACAATGAGCAGTTCTTC.